This TCR beta chain was documented in a study of blood T cell repertoires in COVID-19. Study context: The cDNA or gDNA used as material had been derived from T cells, B-cell-depleted T cells, or PBMCs.

Assay used: immunoSEQ multiplex PCR; TCRdb lists only in-frame clones, some missing. The table includes approximately 200,000 clones, roughly 87% detected once. With 4 bases clipped from V and 2 bases from J, the junction kept 9 bases outside the gene matches. Per the germline V gene, CDR1 is MRHNA and CDR2 is SNTAGT. This CDR3 is 17 amino acids long. Material for sequencing was peripheral blood. The chain uses TRBV6-4 and TRBJ1-4; TRBD1 aligns across 8 bases. The source of this sequence is a man aged 35-49 years with active or convalescent COVID-19. The CDR3 loop reads CASSVGQGIRTNEKLFF. The CDR3 region has the DNA TGTGCCAGCAGTGTTGGACAGGGAATAAGGACTAATGAAAAACTGTTTTTT.